This T cell receptor (beta chain) was sequenced during a study of Ad26.COV2.S vaccination and SARS-CoV-2 variants. Overall study: Donor allocation was to the COV1001 Ad26.COV2.S trial arm. Once, or twice with 56 days between doses, Ad26.COV2.S was given intramuscularly. Study findings and constraints: Breadth, reportedly substantial, characterized the spike-specific CD8+ and CD4+ T cell responses after vaccination.

The CDR3 contains 14 residues. Trimming pared 1 base from V and 3 bases from J, leaving 9 bases between. Germline V gene sequence: CDR1 LGHDT, CDR2 YNNKEL (reference sequence). Treatment reported: about 20 received Ad26.COV2.S at low or high dose, single or two shots; about 5 received placebo; per-sample allocation not given. Sampling took place 63 days after the first vaccine or placebo injection. Donation was by an adult aged 18-55 years who was in Boston. A word on this clone: Antigen unknown.

Some clones are missing from TCRdb's copy, which holds only in-frame ones; the method was immunoSEQ multiplex PCR. Seen here are about 400,000 clones, roughly 90% observed once, and the top ten hold 3.6%. The V call is TRBV3-1 (or the pseudogene TRBV3-2), the J call TRBJ1-2, with D hard to call. The source was peripheral blood, collected in a trial of Ad26.COV2.S vaccine versus placebo. The clonotype originates from a person between 18 and 59 years old who received the Ad26.COV2.S COVID-19 vaccine or a placebo. Here the CDR3 DNA reads TGTGCCAGCAGCCAAGCGGGCAGCTACTATGGCTACACCTTC. This encodes CASSQAGSYYGYTF.